The 8 T cell receptor beta chains below come from one sample, sequenced in a study of blood T cell repertoires in COVID-19. Assay: immunoSEQ multiplex PCR; the TCRdb copy retains only in-frame clones and omits some. The sample yields about 360,000 clones, around 87% seen once. The sample comprised peripheral blood. These receptor sequences come from a human donor in a cohort sampled during active COVID-19.

The genes are TRBV3-1 (or the pseudogene TRBV3-2) and TRBJ2-5; D remains unclear. The CDR3 covers 13 residues. Germline loops: CDR1 LGHDT, CDR2 YNNKEL (reference sequence). Trimming pared 1 base from V and 5 bases from J, leaving 8 bases between. The CDR3 region has the DNA TGTGCCAGCAGCCAAGTTCCGGTCGAGACCCAGTACTTC. Translation: CASSQVPVETQYF.

The chain carries TRBV13 and TRBJ1-2; TRBD1 agrees at 9 bases. With V trimmed by 5 bases and J by 0 bases, 7 bases remained unmatched. CDR3 length: 16 residues. Per germline, CDR1 PRHDT and CDR2 FYEKMQ (reference sequence). The CDR3 bases are TGTGCCAGCAGCCAAGGGACAGGGATATCTAACTATGGCTACACCTTC. Translation: CASSQGTGISNYGYTF. Based on the CDR3 plus reference TRBV13 and TRBJ1-2, the full variable domain is AAGVIQSPRHLIKEKRETATLKCYPIPRHDTVYWYQQGPGQDPQFLISFYEKMQSDKGSIPDRFSAQQFSDYHSELNMSSLELGDSALYFCASSQGTGISNYGYTFGSGTRLTVV.

This chain connects TRBV28 to TRBJ2-7; 11 bases align to TRBD1. The CDR3 totals 15 residues. With V trimmed by 6 bases and J by 3 bases, 7 bases remained unmatched. Germline loops: CDR1 MDHEN, CDR2 SYDVKM. The CDR3 reads CASRGPGTGGYEQYF. The CDR3, as DNA: TGTGCCAGCAGGGGTCCCGGGACAGGGGGCTACGAGCAGTACTTC.

The chain employs TRBV2 and TRBJ2-7, with D maybe TRBD2 (7 bases). This CDR3 spans 13 amino acids. From germline, CDR1 is SNHLY and CDR2 FYNNEI. V lost 6 bases, J lost 3 bases, and 12 bases lay in between. The CDR3 protein is CASRRGGSYEQYF. The CDR3 DNA reads TGTGCCAGCAGGAGGGGGGGCAGCTACGAGCAGTACTTC.

The chain links TRBV19 to TRBJ2-7, with TRBD2 matching 10 bases. This CDR3 has 15 amino acids. V shed 4 bases and J 5 bases; nucleotides not matched to a gene: 8. Germline CDR1 is LNHDA and CDR2 is SQIVND (reference sequence). As DNA, the CDR3 is TGTGCCAGTAGTACCGGAGCGGGAGGGCCAAACGAGCAGTACTTC. It codes for CASSTGAGGPNEQYF.

For this clone: Relative to the germline gene, one junction end is altered; a read error may explain this. The chain carries TRBV5-1 and TRBJ2-6; D is perhaps TRBD2 (6 bases). The CDR3 length is 13 residues. Germline V gene data show CDR1 as SGHRS and CDR2 as YFSETQ. CDR3 in DNA: TGCGCCAGCAGCTTGGGCGGGGTCAACGTCCTGACTTTC. Translation: CASSLGGVNVLTF.

V gene TRBV5-4 combines with J gene TRBJ2-3; 7 bases map to TRBD2. Looked up from germline, CDR1 is SGHNT and CDR2 is YYREEE (reference sequence). V shed 3 bases, J shed 5 bases, and the junction held 6 bases outside the gene matches. The length of the CDR3 is 14 residues. The CDR3 sequence: CASSSSGVRDTQYF. In DNA form, the CDR3 reads TGTGCCAGCAGCTCCAGCGGGGTAAGAGATACGCAGTATTTT.

The chain is built from TRBV6-5 and TRBJ1-2; 7 positions agree with TRBD1. Per the germline V gene, CDR1 is MNHEY and CDR2 is SVGAGI. The CDR3 has 14 residues. With V trimmed by 7 bases and J by 4 bases, 9 bases remained unmatched. This chain's CDR3 is CASNEGGALYGYTF. As DNA, the CDR3 is TGTGCCAGCAACGAAGGGGGCGCCCTCTATGGCTACACCTTC.